The rows below give T cell receptor beta chains drawn from one sample of a study of cytomegalovirus exposure and HLA in healthy donors. The method was immunoSEQ multiplex PCR; TCRdb's version includes in-frame clones alone and lacks a portion of them. The repertoire holds 150,000 to 200,000 clones, with under 9.5% as singletons. The source material was PBMCs. The source of these receptors is a woman in her 30s in good health and CMV-seropositive. The CDR3 runs from the conserved cysteine through the conserved F or W. The D gene is left open where the match is weak. The listing skips clone size in some rows; elsewhere it reads once, few, many or a size class.

clone size | D gene | J gene | V gene | CDR3 DNA | CDR3 protein
NA | TRBD2 | TRBJ2-2 | TRBV10-1 | TGCGCCAGCAGTGAACTAGCGGGAGGGCCCGGGGAGCTGTTTTTT | CASSELAGGPGELFF
few | NA | TRBJ2-5 | TRBV6-1 | TGTGCCAGCAGTGAAGGGGCGGGATCTGGGGAGACCCAGTACTTC | CASSEGAGSGETQYF
NA | NA | TRBJ2-1 | TRBV19 | TGTGCCAGTAGGGGAACGGGAGAAGTGCGGAATGAGCAGTTCTTC | CASRGTGEVRNEQFF
NA | NA | TRBJ2-7 | TRBV18 | TGTGCCAGCTCGGACGGGACACCGCCCTCCTACGAGCAGTACTTC | CASSDGTPPSYEQYF
few | TRBD2 | TRBJ2-1 | TRBV30 | TGTGCCTGGAGTGAGTTAGCGGGAAATGAGCAGTTCTTC | CAWSELAGNEQFF
few | NA | TRBJ2-2 | TRBV10-2 | TGCGCCAGCAGTGAATCAGGGTCAAACACCGGGGAGCTGTTTTTT | CASSESGSNTGELFF
few | TRBD2 | TRBJ2-5 | TRBV19 | TGTGCCAGTAGTATACGAGGACTAGCGGGTTTACAAGAGACCCAGTACTTC | CASSIRGLAGLQETQYF
few | NA | TRBJ2-7 | TRBV2 | TGTGCCAGCGTTGTCGAGCGTTACTCCTACGAGCAGTACTTC | CASVVERYSYEQYF
NA | TRBD2 | TRBJ2-2 | TRBV7-8 | TGTGCCAGCAGCCCTAAGGGACTAGCGGGAAATACCGGGGAGCTGTTTTTT | CASSPKGLAGNTGELFF
NA | TRBD1 | TRBJ2-7 | TRBV5-1 | TGCGCCAGCAGCAACGGGACAGGTTCCTACGAGCAGTACTTC | CASSNGTGSYEQYF
NA | NA | TRBJ2-2 | TRBV23-1 | TGCGCCAGCAGTCAAAGGGACATCGACACCGGGGAGCTGTTTTTT | CASSQRDIDTGELFF
NA | NA | TRBJ2-5 | TRBV7-6 | TGTGCCAGCAGCTTAGATGGGGGCATAGGGGAGACCCAGTACTTC | CASSLDGGIGETQYF
few | TRBD1 | TRBJ1-1 | TRBV6-5 | TGTGCCAGCAGTAAACAGGGGTCCACTGAAGCTTTCTTT | CASSKQGSTEAFF
NA | NA | TRBJ2-4 | TRBV9 | TGTGCCAGCAGCGCAGTGGAGGACATTCAGTACTTC | CASSAVEDIQYF
NA | NA | TRBJ2-2 | TRBV2 | TGTGCCAGCACCGGCACCGGGGAGCTGTTTTTT | CASTGTGELFF
NA | TRBD2 | TRBJ2-1 | TRBV7-8 | TGTGCCAGCAGCTTTGCGGGAGGAGGAAATGAGCAGTTCTTC | CASSFAGGGNEQFF
few | TRBD2 | TRBJ2-5 | TRBV6-6 | TGTGCCAGCAGTCATACGGGACTAGCGGGAGAGACCCAGTACTTC | CASSHTGLAGETQYF
few | TRBD1 | TRBJ1-2 | TRBV9 | TGTGCCAGCAGCGTAGATGGGAGTCAGGGGGCTAGGGGCTACACCTTC | CASSVDGSQGARGYTF
few | TRBD1 | TRBJ1-4 | TRBV29-1 | TGCAGCGTTATGGACAGGGGTAATGAAAAACTGTTTTTT | CSVMDRGNEKLFF
few | NA | TRBJ2-7 | TRBV25-1 | TGTGCCAGCAGCATTCAGGGGGGCCACGAGCAGTACTTC | CASSIQGGHEQYF
NA | NA | TRBJ2-1 | TRBV6-4 | TGTGCCAGCCGCCCAGGGGGGACGTGGGACAATGAGCAGTTCTTC | CASRPGGTWDNEQFF
few | NA | TRBJ1-1 | TRBV19 | TGTGCCAGTAGTATAGCCGGATCCCCGCGGGGAGCTTTCTTT | CASSIAGSPRGAFF
few | TRBD2 | TRBJ2-1 | TRBV25-1 | TGTGCCAGCAGCCCGGGACTAGCGGGCCCCTTTACCTACAATGAGCAGTTCTTC | CASSPGLAGPFTYNEQFF
NA | TRBD2 | TRBJ2-2 | TRBV19 | TGTGCCAGTAGGAGCGGGAGGGCGAACACCGGGGAGCTGTTTTTT | CASRSGRANTGELFF
NA | NA | TRBJ1-2 | TRBV4-1 | TGCGCCAGCAGCCAAGTAGGTGACAGGCGATCCCGGACTTTTGGCTACACCTTC | CASSQVGDRRSRTFGYTF
few | NA | TRBJ2-1 | TRBV12-2 | TGTGCAAGTCGCCCAGGAGGGTGGACAGGGTCCCTTCCTCACAATGAGCAGTTCTTC | CASRPGGWTGSLPHNEQFF
few | TRBD1 | TRBJ1-2 | TRBV2 | TGTGCCAGCAGTGCCACAGGGGGCGCCGACTATGGCTACACCTTC | CASSATGGADYGYTF
NA | NA | TRBJ1-1 | TRBV19 | TGTGCCAGTAGTACCTACACTGAAGCTTTCTTT | CASSTYTEAFF
few | TRBD2 | TRBJ2-7 | TRBV6-4 | TGTGCCAGCAGGGCAGCGGGAGACCCATACGAGCAGTACTTC | CASRAAGDPYEQYF
NA | TRBD1 | TRBJ1-2 | TRBV4-1 | TGCGCCAGCAGCCAGGGGGAGACAGGGGCGGGCTACACCTTC | CASSQGETGAGYTF
NA | TRBD2 | TRBJ2-7 | TRBV27 | TGTGCCAGCAGTTTATCTTCATTTGGGACTAGCGGGAGGGCCAATTCAGACGAGCAGTACTTC | CASSLSSFGTSGRANSDEQYF
many | TRBD1 | TRBJ1-4 | TRBV6-5 | TGTGCCAGCAGTTACTCTGGACAGGGGTTTGAAAAACTGTTTTTT | CASSYSGQGFEKLFF
few | NA | TRBJ2-7 | TRBV7-8 | TGTGCCAGCAGCTCCCCCCGTCGAGGAGGGACCTTCTACGAGCAGTACTTC | CASSSPRRGGTFYEQYF
NA | NA | TRBJ2-7 | TRBV5-1 | TGCGCCAGCAGCACGGACAGCTACGAGCAGTACTTC | CASSTDSYEQYF
few | NA | TRBJ1-4 | TRBV2 | TGTGCCAGCAGCTCGGACTATGGTGAAAAACTGTTTTTT | CASSSDYGEKLFF
NA | TRBD1 | TRBJ1-3 | TRBV2 | TGTGCCAGCTCTTCGACAGGGGTAAACACCATATATTTT | CASSSTGVNTIYF
few | TRBD1 | TRBJ1-1 | TRBV19 | TGTGCCAGTAGTATGCAGTCAGGGGGTTTCACTGAAGCTTTCTTT | CASSMQSGGFTEAFF
NA | NA | TRBJ1-3 | TRBV7-9 | TGTGCCAGCAGCCAACTAAGCTCTGGAAACACCATATATTTT | CASSQLSSGNTIYF
NA | TRBD1 | TRBJ1-4 | TRBV18 | TGTGCCAGCTCAGAATCGACAGGGCTCTCTGAAAAACTGTTTTTT | CASSESTGLSEKLFF
few | TRBD2 | TRBJ2-2 | TRBV6-1 | TGTGCCAGCAGTGATAGCGGGAGACCCCCGAACACCGGGGAGCTGTTTTTT | CASSDSGRPPNTGELFF
many | NA | TRBJ2-3 | TRBV6-1 | TGTGCCAGCAGCAACGGACTCTACACAGATACGCAGTATTTT | CASSNGLYTDTQYF